A selection of T cell receptor beta chains follows, all from one sample in a study of blood T cell repertoires in COVID-19. Libraries were prepared by immunoSEQ multiplex PCR; TCRdb keeps only in-frame clonotypes and omits some of them. The table shows some 89,000 clones, with around 80% occurring only once. Input material: peripheral blood. The receptors come from a woman of 80 years or more with acute or convalescent COVID-19. CDR3s include the opening cysteine and the closing phenylalanine or tryptophan. Each record gives: J gene, V gene, D gene, clone size, CDR3 protein, CDR3 DNA. D genes are given only for firm matches. Clone size appears in some rows only: once, few, many, or a class for an expanded clone.

>TRBJ2-1|TRBV20-1|TRBD1|NA
CSASVGYGQGAVNEQFF
TGCAGTGCTAGTGTGGGTTACGGTCAGGGGGCTGTCAATGAGCAGTTCTTC
>TRBJ2-3|TRBV24-1|NA|NA
CATSDFGIAAQYF
TGTGCCACCAGTGATTTCGGGATTGCGGCGCAGTATTTT
>TRBJ2-2|TRBV5-4|TRBD1|NA
CASRTGTGFTGELFF
TGTGCCAGCAGGACCGGGACAGGGTTCACCGGGGAGCTGTTTTTT
>TRBJ2-1|TRBV28|NA|NA
CASTIRGSRRNEQFF
TGTGCCAGCACGATCAGGGGCTCCCGCCGGAATGAGCAGTTCTTC
>TRBJ1-1|TRBV11-2|TRBD1|NA
CASSSGTVMNTEAFF
TGTGCCAGCAGCTCGGGGACAGTCATGAACACTGAAGCTTTCTTT
>TRBJ1-5|TRBV6-5|NA|NA
CASDQVSNQPQHF
TGTGCCAGCGACCAGGTTAGCAATCAGCCCCAGCATTTT
>TRBJ1-2|TRBV5-1|NA|few
CASSLESGVRWGYTF
TGCGCCAGCAGCTTGGAGTCAGGGGTACGATGGGGCTACACCTTC
>TRBJ1-2|TRBV9|NA|NA
CASSVGGGRGNYGYTF
TGTGCCAGCAGCGTAGGAGGGGGGAGGGGGAACTATGGCTACACCTTC
>TRBJ2-2|TRBV20-1|TRBD2|few
CSASGLADGELFF
TGCAGTGCTAGTGGGCTAGCGGACGGGGAGCTGTTTTTT
>TRBJ1-1|TRBV4-1|NA|NA
CASSPRGDIGEAEAFF
TGCGCCAGCAGCCCCCGGGGGGACATTGGGGAGGCTGAAGCTTTCTTT
>TRBJ1-4|TRBV3-1/TRBV3-2|NA|NA
CASSPGLRVDEKLFF
TGTGCCAGCAGCCCTGGACTGCGCGTGGATGAAAAACTGTTTTTT
>TRBJ1-2|TRBV18|TRBD1|NA
CASSADRGLGYGYTF
TGTGCCAGCTCGGCCGACAGGGGGCTTGGCTATGGCTACACCTTC
>TRBJ2-7|TRBV10-3|NA|NA
CAIKVGLQTSEQYF
TGTGCCATCAAGGTGGGACTTCAGACGTCAGAGCAGTACTTC
>TRBJ2-7|TRBV5-1|NA|NA
CASSEGVYEQYF
TGCGCCAGCAGCGAAGGGGTTTACGAGCAGTACTTC
>TRBJ2-7|TRBV7-6|TRBD1|NA
CASSTKADRGGDEQYF
TGTGCCAGCAGCACAAAGGCGGACAGGGGCGGGGACGAGCAGTACTTC
>TRBJ2-3|TRBV3-1/TRBV3-2|NA|once
CASSQDLGGPGPDTQYF
TGTGCCAGCAGCCAAGATCTCGGGGGGCCCGGCCCAGATACGCAGTATTTT
>TRBJ2-2|TRBV27|TRBD1|few
CASTAGTGGKGELFF
TGTGCCAGCACCGCCGGGACAGGGGGTAAGGGGGAGCTGTTTTTT
>TRBJ1-1|TRBV27|NA|once
CASRTGSEAFF
TGTGCCAGCAGAACAGGGTCTGAAGCTTTCTTT
>TRBJ2-3|TRBV9|NA|NA
CASSPWGGAVDTQYF
TGTGCCAGCAGCCCCTGGGGGGGGGCCGTAGATACGCAGTATTTT
>TRBJ2-7|TRBV29-1|TRBD1|NA
CSVLRTGSDEQYF
TGCAGCGTTCTCCGGACAGGCTCGGACGAGCAGTACTTC
>TRBJ1-2|TRBV5-1|NA|NA
CASSSEDRVYGYTF
TGCGCCAGCAGCTCGGAGGACAGAGTCTATGGCTACACCTTC
>TRBJ2-4|TRBV5-1|NA|NA
CASSLGEKNIQYF
TGCGCCAGCAGCTTGGGGGAGAAAAACATTCAGTACTTC
>TRBJ1-2|TRBV10-1|NA|NA
CASSVSGPYGYTF
TGCGCCAGCAGTGTGTCCGGTCCTTATGGCTACACCTTC
>TRBJ2-7|TRBV3-1/TRBV3-2|TRBD1|NA
CASSQAQGGLLYF
TGTGCCAGCAGCCAAGCACAGGGGGGTTTGCTGTACTTC
>TRBJ2-6|TRBV7-8|NA|NA
CASSPGAQTAAGANVLTF
TGTGCCAGCAGCCCTGGGGCACAGACGGCGGCGGGGGCCAACGTCCTGACTTTC
>TRBJ2-1|TRBV12-3/TRBV12-4|NA|NA
CASSPDRYNEQFF
TGTGCCAGCAGTCCTGACAGATACAATGAGCAGTTCTTC
>TRBJ1-5|TRBV10-3|NA|NA
CAIRSGLNQPQHF
TGTGCCATCAGATCAGGACTCAATCAGCCCCAGCATTTT
>TRBJ1-2|TRBV19|TRBD1|NA
CASIDGQGGGYTF
TGTGCCAGTATCGATGGACAGGGAGGCGGCTACACCTTC
>TRBJ1-5|TRBV6-5|TRBD1|few
CASRQTGQGGQPQHF
TGTGCCAGCAGACAAACGGGACAGGGCGGTCAGCCCCAGCATTTT
>TRBJ1-4|TRBV3-1/TRBV3-2|NA|NA
CASSQMEEKLFF
TGTGCCAGCAGCCAAATGGAGGAAAAACTGTTTTTT
>TRBJ2-5|TRBV6-1|TRBD1|NA
CASRGQGAGETQYF
TGTGCCAGCAGAGGACAGGGGGCTGGGGAGACCCAGTACTTC
>TRBJ1-6|TRBV19|NA|NA
CASSPTPFGSPLHF
TGTGCCAGTAGCCCAACACCGTTTGGTTCACCCCTCCACTTT
>TRBJ2-1|TRBV5-8|NA|NA
CASSFNQLSSYNEQFF
TGTGCCAGCAGCTTCAACCAGTTAAGCTCCTACAATGAGCAGTTCTTC
>TRBJ2-2|TRBV28|TRBD1|NA
CASTQVDRAVTGELFF
TGTGCCAGCACCCAAGTGGACAGGGCGGTTACCGGGGAGCTGTTTTTT
>TRBJ2-7|TRBV10-1|TRBD2|NA
CASSDSSGASYEQYF
TGCGCCAGCAGTGATTCTAGCGGAGCCTCCTACGAGCAGTACTTC
>TRBJ1-3|TRBV6-5|NA|NA
CASRRKGGNTIYF
TGTGCCAGCAGGAGAAAGGGGGGAAACACCATATATTTT
>TRBJ2-3|TRBV3-1/TRBV3-2|NA|NA
CASSQDDWSTDTQYF
TGTGCCAGCAGCCAAGATGACTGGAGCACAGATACGCAGTATTTT
>TRBJ1-1|TRBV2|TRBD1|once
CASSDRGRLNTEAFF
TGTGCCAGCAGTGACAGGGGGCGCCTGAACACTGAAGCTTTCTTT
>TRBJ2-5|TRBV10-1|NA|NA
CASSENREETQYF
TGCGCCAGCAGTGAAAACAGGGAAGAGACCCAGTACTTC
>TRBJ1-1|TRBV3-1/TRBV3-2|NA|NA
CASSQTGNVPEAFF
TGTGCCAGCAGCCAAACAGGGAATGTCCCTGAAGCTTTCTTT
>TRBJ1-2|TRBV5-4|TRBD1|NA
CASSPQDRKDYGYTF
TGTGCCAGCAGCCCTCAGGACAGGAAAGACTATGGCTACACCTTC
>TRBJ2-6|TRBV7-9|NA|NA
CASSTTLDREGPGANVLTF
TGTGCCAGCAGCACGACCCTGGACAGGGAGGGGCCTGGGGCCAACGTCCTGACTTTC
>TRBJ1-5|TRBV18|NA|NA
CASSPAQIPNQPQHF
TGTGCCAGCTCACCGGCACAGATTCCCAATCAGCCCCAGCATTTT
>TRBJ1-1|TRBV9|NA|NA
CASSVAGGDTEAFF
TGTGCCAGCAGCGTAGCGGGAGGGGACACTGAAGCTTTCTTT
>TRBJ2-7|TRBV7-9|NA|NA
CASSLLGVGEQYF
TGTGCCAGCAGCTTATTAGGGGTGGGCGAGCAGTACTTC
>TRBJ1-1|TRBV11-2|NA|NA
CANTQFMNTEAFF
TGTGCCAATACACAGTTCATGAACACTGAAGCTTTCTTT
>TRBJ1-5|TRBV28|NA|once
CATEDSDQPQHF
TGTGCCACCGAGGACAGCGATCAGCCCCAGCATTTT
>TRBJ2-5|TRBV11-2|NA|NA
CASSSRTVQETQYF
TGTGCCAGCAGCTCCCGGACAGTCCAAGAGACCCAGTACTTC
>TRBJ1-1|TRBV19|TRBD1|NA
CASSPQGGGTEAFF
TGTGCCAGTAGTCCGCAGGGGGGAGGCACTGAAGCTTTCTTT
>TRBJ1-1|TRBV3-1/TRBV3-2|NA|NA
CASSQDELAEAFF
TGTGCCAGCAGCCAAGATGAACTGGCTGAAGCTTTCTTT
>TRBJ1-6|TRBV6-1|TRBD1|few
CASSETGGAKEVNNSPLHF
TGTGCCAGCAGTGAAACAGGGGGTGCAAAAGAAGTAAATAATTCACCCCTCCACTTT
>TRBJ1-1|TRBV12-3/TRBV12-4|NA|NA
CASREGQSAEAFF
TGTGCCAGCAGGGAAGGACAGTCGGCTGAAGCTTTCTTT
>TRBJ1-4|TRBV6-5|TRBD1|NA
CASRVTGDEKLFF
TGTGCCAGCAGGGTGACAGGGGATGAAAAACTGTTTTTT